This T cell receptor beta chain was sequenced in a study of blood T cell repertoires in COVID-19 (TCRdb year 2020). Concerning the study at large: Samples from collaborators originated in the United States, Italy and Spain and spanned both the acute and convalescent phases of COVID-19. The repertoires were released in a freely available public database intended as a resource for research on the immune response to SARS-CoV-2. Samples came from the ongoing ImmuneRACE study (first 160 participants) plus 1,254 subjects from 6 global collaborators. The prospective study material was composed of cDNA or gDNA derived from T cells, B-cell-depleted T cells, or PBMCs. The dataset comprised deeply sampled blood TCRbeta repertoires from subjects exposed to, actively infected with, or recovered from COVID-19. Where available, HLA class I and class II types were obtained from metadata supplied by the sample provider rather than from assay-based typing. The sample metadata nearly always contained a de-identified subject ID, COVID-19 status, age in years and sex.

The collaborating institutions used their own protocols to collect whole blood in K2EDTA tubes. Collaborator samples were shipped for TCRbeta analysis as frozen whole blood, isolated PBMCs, or DNA extracted from either sample type. The V end gives up 0 bases and the J end 5 bases, leaving 5 bases in the junction not matched to a gene. Reading from cysteine to phenylalanine, the CDR3 counts 17 amino acids. The retained sequence is limited to the CDR3, 51 bases, with the frame set at the first base. The CDR1 and CDR2 encoded by the germline V gene are SQVTM and ANQGSEA. General study outcomes and caveats: Clinical and demographic metadata were provided uncurated, with the amount varying by source and participant.

TCRbeta CDR3 regions were amplified from genomic DNA using the immunoSEQ Assay, a bias-controlled multiplex PCR. Per the source publication's procedure: The number of nucleated cells in each sample was estimated from the amplification of reference gene primers within the assay. To quantify the absolute abundance of each unique TCRbeta CDR3 rearrangement, sequence reads were collapsed and filtered. For each sample, productive Simpson clonality was calculated by taking the square root of Simpson's diversity index across productive rearrangements. TCRdb provides this immuneACCESS table in a form limited to in-frame rearrangements. Some clones are lacking; in checked studies, under half of them reflect an unresolved V gene, and why the rest are absent is not known. V and J calls and clone size are as listed in that table; D and trimming were resolved from the DNA. The sample data list 110,000 to 150,000 clones, and more than 75% of these were observed just once. The ten largest account for more than 4% of the sample.

Worth noting for this clone: Its antigen is not yet known. No base qualities exist here, and no much larger clone lies one base off it.

The sequence derives from a woman aged 40 to 55 with acute or convalescent COVID-19. Rearrangement joined TRBV29-1 to TRBJ2-1; 15 bases in the junction line up with TRBD2. Specimen: peripheral blood. The bases read TGCAGCGTTGAAGATCGGGGACTAGCGGGGGGCCACAATGAGCAGTTCTTC. This is translated as CSVEDRGLAGGHNEQFF.